This T cell receptor beta chain was documented in a study of a mutant IDH1 vaccine in newly diagnosed glioma. In the study overall: Patients got their first vaccination 4-6 weeks after radiotherapy alone, or with temozolomide cycles. Before enrollment, patients got radiotherapy alone, temozolomide alone, or mostly the combination.

Time point specified: week 23, last vaccination. Doses consisted of 300 ug of mutant IDH1 20-mer peptide each, paired with topical imiquimod. A remark on this clone: Its antigen remains unknown.

General observations from the study: Patients mounted vaccine-induced immune responses in roughly 93% of cases.

Sequencing was performed with immunoSEQ multiplex PCR; in TCRdb, only in-frame clones are kept and a portion is missing. The sample holds about 77,000 clones; about 85% are singletons and the top ten take roughly 0.81%. This CDR3 has 16 amino acids. In germline, CDR1 is SEHNR, CDR2 FQNEAQ (reference sequence). V shed 1 base and J 3 bases; nucleotides not matched to a gene: 9. The sequence derives from a woman between 45 and 65 years old with glioma. The rearrangement uses TRBV7-9 and TRBJ2-7; 7 bases are a match to TRBD2. The sample was PBMCs, taken from a glioma patient whose treatment included an IDH1 peptide vaccine. The CDR3 sequence is CASSLGEGPGNYEQYF. DNA of the CDR3: TGTGCCAGCAGCTTAGGGGAGGGGCCGGGTAACTACGAGCAGTACTTC.